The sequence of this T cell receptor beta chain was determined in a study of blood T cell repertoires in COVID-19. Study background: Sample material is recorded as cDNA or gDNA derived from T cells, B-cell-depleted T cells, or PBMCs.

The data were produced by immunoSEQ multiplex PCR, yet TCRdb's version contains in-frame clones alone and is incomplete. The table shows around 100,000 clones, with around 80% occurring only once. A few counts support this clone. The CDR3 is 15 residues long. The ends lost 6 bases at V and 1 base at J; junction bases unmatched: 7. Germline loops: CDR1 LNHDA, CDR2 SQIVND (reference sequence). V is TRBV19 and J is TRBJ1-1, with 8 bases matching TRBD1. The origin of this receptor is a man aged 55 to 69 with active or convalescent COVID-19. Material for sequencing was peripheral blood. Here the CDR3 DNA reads TGTGCCAGTAGCACTTCCGACAGGGGGAACACTGAAGCTTTCTTT. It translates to CASSTSDRGNTEAFF.